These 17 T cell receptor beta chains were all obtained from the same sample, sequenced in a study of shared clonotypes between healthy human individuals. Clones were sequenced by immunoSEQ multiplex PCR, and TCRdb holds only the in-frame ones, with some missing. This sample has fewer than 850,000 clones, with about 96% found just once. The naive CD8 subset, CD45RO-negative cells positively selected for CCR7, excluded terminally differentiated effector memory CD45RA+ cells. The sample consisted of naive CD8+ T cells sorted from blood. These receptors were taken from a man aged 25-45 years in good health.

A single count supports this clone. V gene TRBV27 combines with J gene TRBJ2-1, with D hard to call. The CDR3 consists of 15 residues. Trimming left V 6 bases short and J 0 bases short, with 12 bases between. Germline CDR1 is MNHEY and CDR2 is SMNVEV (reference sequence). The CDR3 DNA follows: TGTGCCAGCAGCACTGTCCCGAGCTCCTACAATGAGCAGTTCTTC. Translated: CASSTVPSSYNEQFF.

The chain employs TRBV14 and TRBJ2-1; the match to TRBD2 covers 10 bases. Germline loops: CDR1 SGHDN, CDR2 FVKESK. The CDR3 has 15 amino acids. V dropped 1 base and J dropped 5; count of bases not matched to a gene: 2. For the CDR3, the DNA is TGTGCCAGCAGCCAAGTTAGCGGGAGGAACAATGAGCAGTTCTTC. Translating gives CASSQVSGRNNEQFF.

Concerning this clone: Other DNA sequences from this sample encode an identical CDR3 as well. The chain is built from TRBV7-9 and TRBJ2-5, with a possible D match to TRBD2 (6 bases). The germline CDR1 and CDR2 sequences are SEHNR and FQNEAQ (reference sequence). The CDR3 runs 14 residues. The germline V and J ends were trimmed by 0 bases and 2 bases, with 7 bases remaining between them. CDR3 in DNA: TGTGCCAGCAGCTTAGCGGGAGGACAAGAGACCCAGTACTTC. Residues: CASSLAGGQETQYF.

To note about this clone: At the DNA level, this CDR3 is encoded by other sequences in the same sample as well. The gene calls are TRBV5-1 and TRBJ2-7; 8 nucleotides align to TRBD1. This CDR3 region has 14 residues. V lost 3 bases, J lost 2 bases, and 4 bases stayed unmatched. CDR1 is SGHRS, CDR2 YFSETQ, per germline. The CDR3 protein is CASSYGQGAYEQYF. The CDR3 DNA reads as TGCGCCAGCAGCTACGGACAGGGCGCCTACGAGCAGTACTTC.

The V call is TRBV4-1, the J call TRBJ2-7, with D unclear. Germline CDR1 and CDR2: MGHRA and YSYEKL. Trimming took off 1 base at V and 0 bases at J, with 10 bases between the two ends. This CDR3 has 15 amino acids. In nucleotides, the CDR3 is TGCGCCAGCAGCCAAGGTGCGACACTCTCCTACGAGCAGTACTTC. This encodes CASSQGATLSYEQYF.

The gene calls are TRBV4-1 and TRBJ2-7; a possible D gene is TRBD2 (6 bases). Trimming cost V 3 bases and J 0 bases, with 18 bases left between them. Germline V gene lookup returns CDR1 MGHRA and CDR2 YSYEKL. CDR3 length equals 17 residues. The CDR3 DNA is TGCGCCAGCAGCCAGCACACTACGCGCGGGGACTCCTACGAGCAGTACTTC. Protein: CASSQHTTRGDSYEQYF.

The CDR3 protein is CASSYRGGSYEQYF. CDR3 in DNA: TGCGCCAGCAGCTACCGCGGGGGCTCCTACGAGCAGTACTTC. J is TRBJ2-7 and V is TRBV5-1; 7 bases match TRBD2. The germline V gene has CDR1 SGHRS and CDR2 YFSETQ. The CDR3 covers 14 residues. J was trimmed by 0 bases and V by 3 bases; bases with no gene match: 3.

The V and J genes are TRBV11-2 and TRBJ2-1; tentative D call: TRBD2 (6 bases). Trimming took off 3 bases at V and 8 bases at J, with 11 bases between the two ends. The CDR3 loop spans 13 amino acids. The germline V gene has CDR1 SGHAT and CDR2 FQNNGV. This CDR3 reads CASSFGGSDEQFF. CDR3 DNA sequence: TGTGCCAGCAGCTTTGGGGGGAGCGATGAGCAGTTCTTC.

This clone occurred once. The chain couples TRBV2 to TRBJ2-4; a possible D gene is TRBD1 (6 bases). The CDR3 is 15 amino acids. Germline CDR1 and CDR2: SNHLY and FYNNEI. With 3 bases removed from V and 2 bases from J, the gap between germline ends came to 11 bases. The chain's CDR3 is CASSDYGDTKNIQYF. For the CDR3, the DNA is TGTGCCAGCAGTGATTATGGGGACACCAAAAACATTCAGTACTTC.

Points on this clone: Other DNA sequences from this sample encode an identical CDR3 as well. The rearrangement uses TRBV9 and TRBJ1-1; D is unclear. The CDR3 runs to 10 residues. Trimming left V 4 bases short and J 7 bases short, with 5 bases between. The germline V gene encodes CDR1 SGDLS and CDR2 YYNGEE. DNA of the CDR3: TGTGCCAGCAGCCCCCGTGAAGCTTTCTTT. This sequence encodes CASSPREAFF. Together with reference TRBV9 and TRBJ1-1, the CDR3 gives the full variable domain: DSGVTQTPKHLITATGQRVTLRCSPRSGDLSVYWYQQSLDQGLQFLIQYYNGEERAKGNILERFSAQQFPDLHSELNLSSLELGDSALYFCASSPREAFFGQGTRLTVV.

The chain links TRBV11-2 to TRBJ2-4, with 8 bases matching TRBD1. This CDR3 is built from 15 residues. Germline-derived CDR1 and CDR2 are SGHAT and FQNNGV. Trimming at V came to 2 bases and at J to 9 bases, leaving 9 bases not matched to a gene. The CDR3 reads CASSLKGQVFGIQYF. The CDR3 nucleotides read TGTGCCAGCAGCTTAAAGGGACAGGTTTTCGGCATTCAGTACTTC.

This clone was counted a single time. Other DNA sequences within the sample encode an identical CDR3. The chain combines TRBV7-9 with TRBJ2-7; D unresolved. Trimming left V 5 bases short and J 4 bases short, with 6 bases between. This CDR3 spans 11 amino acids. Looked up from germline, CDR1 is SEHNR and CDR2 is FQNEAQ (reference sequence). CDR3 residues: CASSISYEQYF. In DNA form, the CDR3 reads TGTGCCAGCAGCATATCTTACGAGCAGTACTTC.

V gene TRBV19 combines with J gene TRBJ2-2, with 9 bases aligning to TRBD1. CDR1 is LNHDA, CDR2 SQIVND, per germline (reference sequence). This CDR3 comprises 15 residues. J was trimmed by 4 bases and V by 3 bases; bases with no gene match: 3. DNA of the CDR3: TGTGCCAGTAGTATTGACAGGGGGGTCACCGGGGAGCTGTTTTTT. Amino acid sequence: CASSIDRGVTGELFF.

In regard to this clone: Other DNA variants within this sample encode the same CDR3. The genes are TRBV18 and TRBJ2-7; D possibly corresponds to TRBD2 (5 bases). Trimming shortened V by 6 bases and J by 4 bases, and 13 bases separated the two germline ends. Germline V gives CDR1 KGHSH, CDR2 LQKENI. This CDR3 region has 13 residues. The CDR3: CASSPGRGYEQYF. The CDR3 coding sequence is TGTGCCAGCTCTCCGGGTCGGGGATACGAGCAGTACTTC.

The CDR3: CASSSRAWGNEQYF. In DNA form, the CDR3 reads TGTGCCAGCAGCTCCCGGGCCTGGGGTAACGAGCAGTACTTC. The V gene is TRBV13, the J gene TRBJ2-7; no reliable D call. This CDR3 has 14 residues. Trimming cost V 4 bases and J 5 bases, with 15 bases left between them. Per germline, CDR1 PRHDT and CDR2 FYEKMQ (reference sequence).

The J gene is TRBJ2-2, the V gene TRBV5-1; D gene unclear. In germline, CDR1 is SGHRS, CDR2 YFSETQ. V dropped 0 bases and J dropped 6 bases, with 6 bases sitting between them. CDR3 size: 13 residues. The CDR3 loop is CASSLGAAGELFF. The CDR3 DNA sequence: TGCGCCAGCAGCTTGGGGGCAGCCGGGGAGCTGTTTTTT.

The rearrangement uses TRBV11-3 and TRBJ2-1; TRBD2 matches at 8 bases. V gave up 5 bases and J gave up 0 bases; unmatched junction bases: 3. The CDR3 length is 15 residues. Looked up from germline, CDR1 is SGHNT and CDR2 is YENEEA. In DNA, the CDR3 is TGTGCCAGCAGCGAGCGGGAGTCCTCCTACAATGAGCAGTTCTTC. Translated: CASSERESSYNEQFF.